This TCR beta chain was captured in a study of STAT5B mutations in CD4+ large granular lymphocyte leukemia. Study in general: Among healthy donors, a particular HLA allele went with more CDR3 'QG' motifs.

General study findings and limits: Patient CD4-sorted repertoires stayed more clonal than healthy ones after leukemic-clone removal. TRBV06-family usage was enriched in top patient clones (8/27) versus controls (2/35).

The assay was immunoSEQ multiplex PCR, and TCRdb's table has in-frame clones only and misses some. The sample holds 20,000 to 25,000 clones, less than 80% seen once. Comments on this clone: Its antigen is currently unknown.

Germline CDR1 LNHNV, CDR2 YYDKDF (reference sequence). This CDR3 contains 16 residues. The ends lost 3 bases at V and 2 bases at J; junction bases unmatched: 6. The source is a human donor in good health. This chain links TRBV15 with TRBJ2-7; 11 nucleotides align to TRBD2. Specimen: CD4+ T cells from blood buffy coats. CDR3 sequence (DNA): TGTGCCACCAGCAGTGACCAGGGACTAGCGGCCTACGAGCAGTACTTC. Translation gives CATSSDQGLAAYEQYF.